Presented here are 32 T cell receptor beta chains from one specimen sequenced in a study of T cells in localized non-small cell lung cancer. The data were produced by immunoSEQ multiplex PCR, yet TCRdb's version contains in-frame clones alone and is incomplete. The sample lists approximately 43,000 clones; 86% were seen once. Sequencing was performed on peripheral blood, taken before any cancer treatment. The source of these receptors is a woman aged 18-49 years with stage III lung adenocarcinoma.

V and J are TRBV5-4 and TRBJ2-5, with TRBD1 as a possible D gene (6 bases). The germline V and J ends were trimmed by 2 bases and 5 bases, with 13 bases remaining between them. The CDR3 extends over 14 amino acids. Germline CDR1 reads SGHNT; CDR2 reads YYREEE (reference sequence). Written as DNA, the CDR3 is TGTGCCAGCAGCTTACGACAGGAACGGGAGACCCAGTACTTC. It is translated as CASSLRQERETQYF.

The chain employs TRBV7-8 and TRBJ1-5; 9 bases fit TRBD1. CDR3 length: 14 residues. Unmatched junction bases numbered 1, after V lost 5 bases and J lost 2 bases. The germline gives CDR1 SGHVS, CDR2 FQNEAQ. The CDR3 nucleotides read TGTGCCAGCAGCAGGGACAGGGGCAATCAGCCCCAGCATTTT. Its translation: CASSRDRGNQPQHF.

The chain uses TRBV7-2 and TRBJ2-1; D is tentatively TRBD1 or TRBD2 (5 bases each). Germline values: CDR1 SGHTA, CDR2 FQGNSA. V lost 2 bases to trimming and J lost 9 bases, with 11 bases between them. The CDR3 consists of 13 residues. The chain's CDR3 is CASSLTPGREQFF. The CDR3 DNA reads as TGTGCCAGCAGCTTAACCCCGGGGCGTGAGCAGTTCTTC.

The chain is built from TRBV6-5 and TRBJ1-1; no firm D call. Trimming took off 4 bases at V and 6 bases at J, with 18 bases between the two ends. CDR3 size: 15 residues. Germline V gene sequence: CDR1 MNHEY, CDR2 SVGAGI. The CDR3 DNA follows: TGTGCCAGCAGTTCACTGTCGATGGGGTACTCTGAAGCTTTCTTT. This gives the protein CASSSLSMGYSEAFF.

The V and J genes are TRBV29-1 and TRBJ1-5; the D gene is possibly TRBD1 (5 bases). The CDR3 loop spans 13 amino acids. Trimming took 4 bases from V and 4 from J, leaving 11 bases between them. Germline CDR1 is SQVTM and CDR2 is ANQGSEA. The CDR3 protein is CSVGDRINQPQHF. As DNA, the CDR3 is TGCAGCGTTGGAGACAGAATAAATCAGCCCCAGCATTTT.

The gene calls are TRBV7-3 and TRBJ2-1; 15 bases align to TRBD2. The CDR3 length is 18 residues. Germline assignment: CDR1 SGHTA and CDR2 FQGTGA. Germline trimming cut 6 bases from V and 6 bases from J; bases unmatched to any gene: 12. CDR3 amino acids: CASRPTGTSGGFFNEQFF. For the CDR3, the DNA is TGTGCCAGCAGACCCACCGGGACTAGCGGGGGGTTTTTCAATGAGCAGTTCTTC.

This clone appeared a few times. The V gene is TRBV7-3, the J gene TRBJ1-1; D gene uncertain. V lost 0 bases and J lost 1, with 6 bases in between. The CDR3 runs 14 residues. Germline V gives CDR1 SGHTA, CDR2 FQGTGA. The CDR3 coding sequence is TGTGCCAGCAGCTTAACAATTTCGAACACTGAAGCTTTCTTT. This encodes CASSLTISNTEAFF.

V and J are TRBV30 and TRBJ1-6; 8 nucleotides line up with TRBD1. Trimming took 7 bases from V and 7 from J; bases not matched to a gene: 6. Germline assignment: CDR1 GTSNPN and CDR2 SVGIG (reference sequence). The CDR3 consists of 13 residues. In nucleotides, the CDR3 is TGTGCCTACTCGACAGGGGACAATTCACCCCTCCACTTT. It specifies CAYSTGDNSPLHF.

The V gene is TRBV11-3, the J gene TRBJ2-1, with TRBD1 identical over 12 bases. The CDR3 loop spans 18 amino acids. V lost 1 base and J lost 5; bases outside the gene matches: 9. Germline V gene data show CDR1 as SGHNT and CDR2 as YENEEA. The CDR3, as DNA: TGTGCCAGCAGCTTAGTAGGACTGGGACAGGGGGCTGACAATGAGCAGTTCTTC. Translation: CASSLVGLGQGADNEQFF.

J is TRBJ1-3 and V is TRBV7-8, with 11 bases lining up with TRBD1. V shed 5 bases, J shed 4 bases, and the junction held 4 bases outside the gene matches. Germline lookup yields CDR1 SGHVS and CDR2 FQNEAQ. This CDR3 contains 15 residues. The CDR3 DNA reads as TGTGCCAGCAGCCCTGGACAGGGGGCAGGAAACACCATATATTTT. Translation gives CASSPGQGAGNTIYF.

The V gene is TRBV6-1, the J gene TRBJ1-2; 7 bases align to TRBD1. Trimming at V came to 1 base and at J to 8 bases, leaving 10 bases not matched to a gene. The germline V gene has CDR1 MNHNS and CDR2 SASEGT. CDR3 length: 15 amino acids. The CDR3 DNA reads TGTGCCAGCAGTGAAGGACAGGGAGATTGGAAGGGCTACACCTTC. It specifies CASSEGQGDWKGYTF.

The gene calls are TRBV5-1 and TRBJ2-1; a weak D match, TRBD1 (6 bases). The germline V and J ends were trimmed by 2 bases and 10 bases, with 7 bases remaining between them. Germline V lookup: CDR1 SGHRS, CDR2 YFSETQ. This CDR3 is 11 amino acids long. The CDR3 reads CASSFDREQFF. In nucleotides, the CDR3 is TGCGCCAGCAGCTTCGACAGGGAGCAGTTCTTC.

The CDR3 nucleotides are TGCGCCAGCAGCCAACGATTTTTGCGGGGGGGCGGGGAGACCCAGTACTTC. Its protein product is CASSQRFLRGGGETQYF. The V call is TRBV4-1, the J call TRBJ2-5; 9 nucleotides line up with TRBD2. V shed 2 bases and J 5 bases; nucleotides not matched to a gene: 12. Germline V gene lookup returns CDR1 MGHRA and CDR2 YSYEKL. The CDR3 length is 17 residues.

This clone showed up just a few times. The chain carries TRBV7-2 and TRBJ1-1; TRBD1 matches at 7 bases. J gave up 6 bases and V 1 base, and 8 bases lay outside the gene matches. The CDR3 length is 15 residues. Germline V gene sequence: CDR1 SGHTA, CDR2 FQGNSA. The CDR3: CASSLVARGIPEAFF. The CDR3 DNA follows: TGTGCCAGCAGCTTAGTCGCCAGGGGGATCCCTGAAGCTTTCTTT. The full variable domain, completed using reference TRBV7-2 and TRBJ1-1, is GAGVSQSPSNKVTEKGKDVELRCDPISGHTALYWYRQSLGQGLEFLIYFQGNSAPDKSGLPSDRFSAERTGGSVSTLTIQRTQQEDSAVYLCASSLVARGIPEAFFGQGTRLTVV.

The chain carries TRBV5-1 and TRBJ2-3; 7 bases match TRBD2. Looked up from germline, CDR1 is SGHRS and CDR2 is YFSETQ. With 7 bases clipped from V and 4 bases from J, the junction kept 12 bases outside the gene matches. The CDR3 is made up of 15 amino acids. CDR3 DNA: TGCGCCAGCGGCCAGGCGGGGGATGTTGCAGATACGCAGTATTTT. This gives the protein CASGQAGDVADTQYF. The whole variable domain, remainder taken from reference TRBV5-1 and TRBJ2-3, is KAGVTQTPRYLIKTRGQQVTLSCSPISGHRSVSWYQQTPGQGLQFLFEYFSETQRNKGNFPGRFSGRQFSNSRSEMNVSTLELGDSALYLCASGQAGDVADTQYFGPGTRLTVL.

V usage is TRBV7-8 and J usage is TRBJ1-2, with D tentatively TRBD1 (5 bases). V lost 11 bases and J 6 bases, leaving 28 bases between the germline ends. CDR1 and CDR2 (germline): SGHVS, FQNEAQ. The CDR3 has 16 amino acids. The CDR3 nucleotides are TGTGCCCGCACCAAACGGGTTCGGGGGGGGGTGGATGGCTACACCTTC. Protein product: CARTKRVRGGVDGYTF.

This clone has a handful of counts. The chain links TRBV27 to TRBJ1-1, with 7 bases fitting TRBD1. The CDR3 is 16 residues long. The J segment lost 0 bases and the V segment lost 6 bases, leaving 10 bases of the junction unmatched. The germline CDR1 and CDR2 sequences are MNHEY and SMNVEV (reference sequence). This CDR3 is CASSLLGGTVNTEAFF. For the CDR3, the DNA is TGTGCCAGCAGCCTCCTTGGGGGGACAGTGAACACTGAAGCTTTCTTT.

This chain's CDR3 is CASSLQGGETQYF. In nucleotides, the CDR3 is TGTGCCAGCAGCTTGCAGGGAGGAGAGACCCAGTACTTC. The chain is built from TRBV11-3 and TRBJ2-5; a possible D gene is TRBD2 (6 bases). Germline V CDR1 and CDR2: SGHNT, YENEEA. V lost 3 bases to trimming and J lost 4 bases, with 9 bases between them. This CDR3 region has 13 residues. The full variable domain, its missing parts supplied by reference TRBV11-3 and TRBJ2-5, is EAGVVQSPRYKIIEKKQPVAFWCNPISGHNTLYWYLQNLGQGPELLIRYENEEAVDDSQLPKDRFSAERLKGVDSTLKIQPAELGDSAVYLCASSLQGGETQYFGPGTRLLVL.

This chain uses TRBV4-1 with TRBJ1-6; D remains ambiguous. The CDR3 is made up of 14 amino acids. V lost 1 base, J lost 7 bases, and 8 bases lay in between. In germline, CDR1 is MGHRA, CDR2 YSYEKL. The CDR3 coding sequence is TGCGCCAGCAGCCAAGCAACAGAGAATTCACCCCTCCACTTT. Its protein product is CASSQATENSPLHF.

With regard to this clone: At one end, the junction sequence differs from germline, possibly due to a read error. The chain has TRBV12-5 and TRBJ1-2; 7 bases agree with TRBD1. CDR3 size: 12 residues. Germline CDR1 is LGHNT and CDR2 is FRNRAP. CDR3 amino acids: CARGQPLYSYTF. In nucleotides, the CDR3 is TGTGCTAGGGGACAGCCCCTCTATAGCTACACCTTC.

The chain recombines TRBV4-1 with TRBJ1-4, with D possibly being TRBD1 (6 bases). This CDR3 is 16 amino acids long. The germline gives CDR1 MGHRA, CDR2 YSYEKL. V was cut by 1 base and J by 8 bases, with 17 bases left in between. The CDR3 nucleotides are TGCGCCAGCAGCCAAGTCCTTGCGGGGGCAGGGGAAAAACTGTTTTTT. Its translation is CASSQVLAGAGEKLFF.

The V and J genes are TRBV19 and TRBJ2-5; 8 nucleotides match TRBD1. Trimming cost V 11 bases and J 5 bases; bases outside gene matches: 10. This CDR3 comprises 13 residues. Germline CDR1 and CDR2: LNHDA and SQIVND (reference sequence). The CDR3 nucleotides are TGTGCCGCAAAACCCCGGGACAGGGAGACCCAGTACTTC. Its translation: CAAKPRDRETQYF. The complete variable domain, with remaining parts taken from reference TRBV19 and TRBJ2-5, reads DGGITQSPKYLFRKEGQNVTLSCEQNLNHDAMYWYRQDPGQGLRLIYYSQIVNDFQKGDIAEGYSVSREKKESFPLTVTSAQKNPTAFYLCAAKPRDRETQYFGPGTRLLVL.

The chain couples TRBV15 to TRBJ1-6; D not certain. Per germline, CDR1 LNHNV and CDR2 YYDKDF (reference sequence). The V end was cut by 5 bases, the J end by 6 bases, with 8 bases between. This CDR3 has 13 residues. The CDR3 sequence is CATSGVLNSPLHF. DNA for the CDR3: TGTGCCACCAGCGGGGTACTTAATTCACCCCTCCACTTT. Full variable domain (remainder filled in from reference TRBV15 and TRBJ1-6): DAMVIQNPRYQVTQFGKPVTLSCSQTLNHNVMYWYQQKSSQAPKLLFHYYDKDFNNEADTPDNFQSRRPNTSFCFLDIRSPGLGDTAMYLCATSGVLNSPLHFGNGTRLTVT.

The chain is built from TRBV5-1 and TRBJ1-2; no clear D gene. Between the trimmed V and J ends, which lost 6 bases and 7 bases, there was a span of 19 bases. The CDR3 totals 14 residues. Germline V gene data show CDR1 as SGHRS and CDR2 as YFSETQ. The CDR3 is CASTKSLEGGGYTF. CDR3 in DNA: TGCGCCAGCACCAAGTCCTTGGAAGGAGGTGGCTACACCTTC.

This chain connects TRBV27 to TRBJ1-1; maybe TRBD1 (6 bases). Trimming took 0 bases from V and 3 from J, leaving 14 bases between them. CDR3 length: 16 residues. Looked up from germline, CDR1 is MNHEY and CDR2 is SMNVEV (reference sequence). CDR3 in amino acids: CASSLSRTGTHTEAFF. DNA of the CDR3: TGTGCCAGCAGTTTATCGAGAACAGGGACACACACTGAAGCTTTCTTT.

The rearrangement links TRBV6-1 to TRBJ2-2; D uncertain. Germline V gene sequence: CDR1 MNHNS, CDR2 SASEGT. V dropped 6 bases and J dropped 2 bases, with 10 bases sitting between them. This CDR3 comprises 14 residues. The CDR3 protein is CASRIKQNTGELFF. The CDR3 nucleotides read TGTGCCAGCAGAATCAAACAAAACACCGGGGAGCTGTTTTTT.

The V and J genes are TRBV5-1 and TRBJ1-1; D is unclear. V shed 0 bases and J shed 0 bases, with 6 bases lying between them. The CDR3 sequence is 14 residues long. CDR1 and CDR2 from the germline V gene are SGHRS and YFSETQ. The chain's CDR3 is CASSLDRLNTEAFF. The CDR3 DNA is TGCGCCAGCAGCTTGGACAGACTGAACACTGAAGCTTTCTTT. Variable domain in full (rest from reference TRBV5-1 and TRBJ1-1): KAGVTQTPRYLIKTRGQQVTLSCSPISGHRSVSWYQQTPGQGLQFLFEYFSETQRNKGNFPGRFSGRQFSNSRSEMNVSTLELGDSALYLCASSLDRLNTEAFFGQGTRLTVV.

This clone occurred once. This sequence joins TRBV6-6 and TRBJ2-7, with 8 bases lining up with TRBD2. The V segment lost 5 bases and the J segment 0 bases; nucleotides outside the gene matches: 3. This CDR3 spans 14 amino acids. Germline values: CDR1 MNHNY, CDR2 SVGAGI (reference sequence). The CDR3 nucleotides read TGTGCCAGCAGTGACCGGGAGGGCTCCTACGAGCAGTACTTC. Amino acid sequence: CASSDREGSYEQYF.

This clone ranks as medium-sized. The rearrangement uses TRBV7-9 and TRBJ2-4; D ambiguous. Germline lookup yields CDR1 SEHNR and CDR2 FQNEAQ (reference sequence). The CDR3 covers 14 residues. Deletions cut 4 bases from V and 1 base from J, with 8 bases between. The CDR3 here is CASSSQGAKNIQYF. CDR3 DNA: TGTGCCAGCAGCTCCCAAGGGGCCAAAAACATTCAGTACTTC.

This chain uses TRBV7-5 with TRBJ1-5. TRBV7-5 is reported as a pseudogene. The CDR3 spans 16 residues. The CDR3 loop reads CARSLVGTPNGQPQHF. The CDR3, as DNA: TGTGCCAGAAGCTTAGTTGGTACTCCTAACGGGCAGCCCCAGCATTTT.

V and J are TRBV18 and TRBJ1-2, with D hard to call. CDR1 is KGHSH and CDR2 is LQKENI in the germline V gene. V was trimmed by 0 bases and J by 3 bases, leaving 8 bases between them. CDR3 size: 14 residues. CDR3 sequence (DNA): TGTGCCAGCTCACCACCGCCGGGAGACTATGGCTACACCTTC. Protein product: CASSPPPGDYGYTF.

This chain's CDR3 is CASSSGLHTGELFF. Written as DNA, the CDR3 is TGTGCCAGCAGCTCGGGACTGCACACCGGGGAGCTGTTTTTT. V usage is TRBV5-4 and J usage is TRBJ2-2, with D maybe TRBD2 (6 bases). There are 14 residues in the CDR3. Germline V gene sequence: CDR1 SGHNT, CDR2 YYREEE (reference sequence). V lost 3 bases, J lost 3 bases, and 9 bases lay in between.